These T cell receptor beta chains were read from a single sample in a study of spatial heterogeneity in lung cancer. In TCRdb, the 5' RACE reads were re-called with MiXCR into one record per CDR3 protein. This table holds tens of thousands of distinct CDR3 sequences, over 9.5% found once. The specimen comprised PBMCs, sampled at surgery. Receptors were obtained from a male donor with early-stage non-small cell lung cancer. The CDR3 runs from the conserved cysteine through the conserved F or W. Fields, in order: V gene, D gene, clone size, J gene, CDR3 protein, CDR3 DNA. The D gene is left open where the match is weak. Some rows have no size entry. The others give once, few or many, or a class for an expanded clone.

V gene: TRBV29-1
D gene: .
clone size: few
J gene: TRBJ1-2
CDR3 protein: CSVEVGAARGYTF
CDR3 DNA: TGCAGCGTTGAAGTGGGGGCGGCACGTGGCTACACCTTC

V gene: TRBV7-2
D gene: .
clone size: .
J gene: TRBJ2-5
CDR3 protein: CASSPGTPQQETQYF
CDR3 DNA: TGTGCCAGCAGCCCCGGGACGCCACAACAAGAGACCCAGTACTTC

V gene: TRBV7-9
D gene: .
clone size: many
J gene: TRBJ2-6
CDR3 protein: CASPPGVISGANVLTF
CDR3 DNA: TGTGCCAGCCCCCCTGGGGTAATCTCTGGGGCCAACGTCCTGACTTTC

V gene: TRBV6-2/TRBV6-3
D gene: TRBD2
clone size: .
J gene: TRBJ2-1
CDR3 protein: CASSTLSSGSYNEQFF
CDR3 DNA: TGTGCCAGCAGTACCCTCTCTAGCGGGTCCTACAATGAGCAGTTCTTC

V gene: TRBV28
D gene: TRBD2
clone size: .
J gene: TRBJ2-7
CDR3 protein: CASSLTSVEQYF
CDR3 DNA: TGTGCCAGCAGTTTGACTAGCGTCGAGCAGTACTTC

V gene: TRBV30
D gene: TRBD1
clone size: many
J gene: TRBJ2-7
CDR3 protein: CACYRGNSLEQYF
CDR3 DNA: TGTGCCTGTTACAGGGGGAACTCCCTCGAGCAGTACTTC

V gene: TRBV20-1
D gene: .
clone size: .
J gene: TRBJ1-5
CDR3 protein: CSARVSARDNQPQHF
CDR3 DNA: TGCAGTGCTAGAGTATCGGCCCGTGACAATCAGCCCCAGCATTTT

V gene: TRBV5-1
D gene: .
clone size: .
J gene: TRBJ2-3
CDR3 protein: CASSLESGSTDTQYF
CDR3 DNA: TGCGCCAGCAGCTTGGAATCGGGGAGTACAGATACGCAGTATTTT

V gene: TRBV5-1
D gene: .
clone size: .
J gene: TRBJ2-7
CDR3 protein: CASSLVRGAPYEQYF
CDR3 DNA: TGCGCCAGCAGCTTGGTTCGCGGAGCCCCCTACGAGCAGTACTTC

V gene: TRBV6-2/TRBV6-3
D gene: .
clone size: few
J gene: TRBJ1-6
CDR3 protein: CASSYPIMRGNSPLHF
CDR3 DNA: TGTGCCAGCAGTTACCCGATTATGCGGGGTAATTCACCCCTCCACTTT

V gene: TRBV28
D gene: TRBD1
clone size: few
J gene: TRBJ1-1
CDR3 protein: CASSLGQPFREAFF
CDR3 DNA: TGTGCCAGCAGTTTGGGACAGCCTTTTCGTGAAGCTTTCTTT

V gene: TRBV7-9
D gene: TRBD1
clone size: many
J gene: TRBJ1-6
CDR3 protein: CASSLVGQGENSPLHF
CDR3 DNA: TGTGCCAGCAGCTTAGTGGGGCAGGGGGAGAATTCACCCCTCCACTTT

V gene: TRBV20-1
D gene: .
clone size: .
J gene: TRBJ2-6
CDR3 protein: CSARDSGPVPSGANVLTF
CDR3 DNA: TGCAGTGCTAGAGACTCGGGACCTGTCCCCTCTGGGGCCAACGTCCTGACTTTC

V gene: TRBV20-1
D gene: TRBD2
clone size: .
J gene: TRBJ2-7
CDR3 protein: CSAYGTSGRLSYEQYF
CDR3 DNA: TGCAGTGCTTACGGGACTAGCGGGAGACTCTCCTACGAGCAGTACTTC

V gene: TRBV30
D gene: TRBD1
clone size: many
J gene: TRBJ2-7
CDR3 protein: CAWSVGTGLYEQYF
CDR3 DNA: TGTGCCTGGAGTGTTGGGACAGGATTATACGAGCAGTACTTC

V gene: TRBV7-2
D gene: .
clone size: few
J gene: TRBJ1-1
CDR3 protein: CASSLGSVNTEAFF
CDR3 DNA: TGTGCCAGCAGCTTAGGTTCGGTGAACACTGAAGCTTTCTTT

V gene: TRBV5-1
D gene: TRBD2
clone size: .
J gene: TRBJ2-7
CDR3 protein: CASSTSSGTAYEQYF
CDR3 DNA: TGCGCCAGCAGCACTTCTAGCGGGACGGCCTACGAGCAGTACTTC

V gene: TRBV10-1
D gene: .
clone size: .
J gene: TRBJ2-5
CDR3 protein: CASSGAGRGPPQETQYF
CDR3 DNA: TGCGCCAGCAGTGGGGCGGGGCGGGGGCCACCCCAAGAGACCCAGTACTTC

V gene: TRBV18
D gene: TRBD1
clone size: many
J gene: TRBJ1-1
CDR3 protein: CASSRGQGETEAFF
CDR3 DNA: TGTGCCAGCTCCCGGGGACAGGGGGAGACTGAAGCTTTCTTT

V gene: TRBV5-5
D gene: TRBD1
clone size: few
J gene: TRBJ1-5
CDR3 protein: CASSPGDQGQGSQPQHF
CDR3 DNA: TGTGCCAGCAGCCCTGGGGATCAGGGACAGGGAAGTCAGCCCCAGCATTTT

V gene: TRBV4-1
D gene: TRBD2
clone size: many
J gene: TRBJ2-1
CDR3 protein: CASSQVALGSGNNEQFF
CDR3 DNA: TGCGCCAGCAGCCAAGTGGCGCTTGGTAGCGGGAACAATGAGCAGTTCTTC

V gene: TRBV12-3/TRBV12-4
D gene: TRBD2
clone size: .
J gene: TRBJ2-7
CDR3 protein: CASSLTRTSGSSYEQYF
CDR3 DNA: TGTGCCAGCAGTTTAACCCGGACTAGCGGGAGTTCTTACGAGCAGTACTTC